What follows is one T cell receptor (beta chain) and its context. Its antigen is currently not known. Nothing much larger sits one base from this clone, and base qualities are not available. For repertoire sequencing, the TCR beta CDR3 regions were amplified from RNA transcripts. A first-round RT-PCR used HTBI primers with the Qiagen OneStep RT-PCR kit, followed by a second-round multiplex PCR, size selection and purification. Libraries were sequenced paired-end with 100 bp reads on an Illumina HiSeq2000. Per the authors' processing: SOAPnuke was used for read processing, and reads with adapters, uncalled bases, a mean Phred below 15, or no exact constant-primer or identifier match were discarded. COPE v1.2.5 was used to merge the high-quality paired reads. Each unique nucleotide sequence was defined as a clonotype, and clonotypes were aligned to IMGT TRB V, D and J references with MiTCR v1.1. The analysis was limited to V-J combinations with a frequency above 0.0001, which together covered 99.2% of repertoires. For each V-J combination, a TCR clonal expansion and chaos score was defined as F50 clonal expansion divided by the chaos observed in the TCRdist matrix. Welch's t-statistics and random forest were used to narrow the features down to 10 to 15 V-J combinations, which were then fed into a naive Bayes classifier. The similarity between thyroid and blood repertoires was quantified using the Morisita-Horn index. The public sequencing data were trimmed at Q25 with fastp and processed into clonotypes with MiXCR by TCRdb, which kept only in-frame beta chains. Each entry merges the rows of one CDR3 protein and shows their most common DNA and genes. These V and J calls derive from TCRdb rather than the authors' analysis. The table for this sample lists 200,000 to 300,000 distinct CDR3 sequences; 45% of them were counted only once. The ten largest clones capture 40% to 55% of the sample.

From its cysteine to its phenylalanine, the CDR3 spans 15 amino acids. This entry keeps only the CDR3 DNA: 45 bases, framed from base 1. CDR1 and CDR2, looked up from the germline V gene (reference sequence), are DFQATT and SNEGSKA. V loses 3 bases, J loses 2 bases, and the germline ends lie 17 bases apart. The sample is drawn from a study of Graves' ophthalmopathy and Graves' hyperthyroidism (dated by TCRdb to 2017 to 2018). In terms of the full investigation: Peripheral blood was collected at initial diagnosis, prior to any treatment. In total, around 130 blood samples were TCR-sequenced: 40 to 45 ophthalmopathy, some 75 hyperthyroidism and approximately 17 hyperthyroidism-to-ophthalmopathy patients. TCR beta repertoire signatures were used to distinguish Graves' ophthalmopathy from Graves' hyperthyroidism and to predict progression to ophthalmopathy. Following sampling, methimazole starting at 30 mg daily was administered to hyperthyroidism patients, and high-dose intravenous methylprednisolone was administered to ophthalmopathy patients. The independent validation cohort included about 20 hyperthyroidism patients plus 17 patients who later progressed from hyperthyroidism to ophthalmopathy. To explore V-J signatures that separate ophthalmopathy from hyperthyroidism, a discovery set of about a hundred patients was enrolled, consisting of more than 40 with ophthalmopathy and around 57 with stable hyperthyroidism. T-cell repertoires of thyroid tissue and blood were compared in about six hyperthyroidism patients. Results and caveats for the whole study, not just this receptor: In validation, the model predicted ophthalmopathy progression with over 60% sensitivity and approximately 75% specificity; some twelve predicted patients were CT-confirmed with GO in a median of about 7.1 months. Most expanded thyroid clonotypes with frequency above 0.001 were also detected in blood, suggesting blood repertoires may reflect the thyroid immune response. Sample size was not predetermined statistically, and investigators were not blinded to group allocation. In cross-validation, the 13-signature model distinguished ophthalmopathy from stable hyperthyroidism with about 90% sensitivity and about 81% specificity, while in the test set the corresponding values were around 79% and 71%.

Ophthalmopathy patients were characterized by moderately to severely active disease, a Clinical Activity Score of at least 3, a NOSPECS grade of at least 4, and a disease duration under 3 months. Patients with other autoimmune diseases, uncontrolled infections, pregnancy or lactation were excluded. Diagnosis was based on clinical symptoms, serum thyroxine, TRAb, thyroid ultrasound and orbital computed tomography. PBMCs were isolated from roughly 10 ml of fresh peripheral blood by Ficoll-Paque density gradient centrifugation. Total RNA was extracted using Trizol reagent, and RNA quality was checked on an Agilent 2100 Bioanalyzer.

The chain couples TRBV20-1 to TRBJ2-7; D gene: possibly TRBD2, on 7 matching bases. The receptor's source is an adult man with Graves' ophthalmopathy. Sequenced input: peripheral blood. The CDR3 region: CSARLLGGGPYEQYF. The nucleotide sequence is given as TGCAGTGCTAGGTTATTAGGGGGAGGGCCCTACGAGCAGTACTTC.